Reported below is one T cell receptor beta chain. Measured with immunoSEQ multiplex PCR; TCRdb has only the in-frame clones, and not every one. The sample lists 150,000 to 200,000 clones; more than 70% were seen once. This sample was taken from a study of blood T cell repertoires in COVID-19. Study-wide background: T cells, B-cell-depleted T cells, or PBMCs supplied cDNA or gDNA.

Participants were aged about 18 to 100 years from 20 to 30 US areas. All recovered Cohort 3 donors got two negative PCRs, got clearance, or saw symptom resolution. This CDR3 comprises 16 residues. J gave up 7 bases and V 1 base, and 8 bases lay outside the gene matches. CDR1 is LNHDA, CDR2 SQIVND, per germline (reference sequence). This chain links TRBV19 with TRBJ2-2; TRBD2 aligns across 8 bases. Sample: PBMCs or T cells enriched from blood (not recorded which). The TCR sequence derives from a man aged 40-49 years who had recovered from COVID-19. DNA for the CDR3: TGTGCCAGTAGTATAGTCGGGGGGGCTCTCAGCGGGGAGCTGTTTTTT. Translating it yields CASSIVGGALSGELFF.